This entry concerns a single TCR beta chain. This sample is part of a study of T cell responses to AZD1222 COVID-19 vaccine. This table comes from immunoSEQ multiplex PCR, and its TCRdb copy is limited to in-frame clones, with some not included. The data show some 110,000 clones, with roughly 93% seen just once and around 1.7% held by the top ten. Germline V gives CDR1 LNHDA, CDR2 SQIVND (reference sequence). The trim removed 2 bases at V and 1 base at J, leaving 1 base unmatched. The CDR3 has 14 amino acids. The sequences come from peripheral blood, collected on day 0 of AZD1222 vaccination. V usage is TRBV19 and J usage is TRBJ1-1; 7 positions agree with TRBD1. The sequence derives from an adult in good health. The CDR3, as DNA: TGTGCCAGTAGTATACGGGACAGGAACACTGAAGCTTTCTTT. Protein product: CASSIRDRNTEAFF.